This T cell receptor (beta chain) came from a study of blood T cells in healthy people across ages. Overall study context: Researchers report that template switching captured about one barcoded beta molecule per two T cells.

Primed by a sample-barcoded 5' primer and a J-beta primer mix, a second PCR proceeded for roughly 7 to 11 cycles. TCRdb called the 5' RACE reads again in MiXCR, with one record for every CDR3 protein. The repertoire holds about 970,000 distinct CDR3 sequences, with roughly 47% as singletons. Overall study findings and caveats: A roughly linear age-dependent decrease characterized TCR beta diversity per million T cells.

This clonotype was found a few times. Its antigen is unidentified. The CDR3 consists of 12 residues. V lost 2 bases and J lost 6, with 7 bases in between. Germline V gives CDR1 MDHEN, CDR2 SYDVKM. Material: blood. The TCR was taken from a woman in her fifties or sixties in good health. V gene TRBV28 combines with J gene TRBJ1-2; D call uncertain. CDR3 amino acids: CASSLVSDGYTF. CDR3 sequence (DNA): TGTGCCAGCAGTTTAGTCTCGGATGGCTACACCTTC.